This record covers a single TCR beta chain. The data were taken from a study of blood T cell repertoires in COVID-19. Germline lookup yields CDR1 SNHLY and CDR2 FYNNEI. Between the trimmed V and J ends, which lost 6 bases and 1 base, there was a span of 14 bases. The CDR3 contains 15 residues. Profiling relied on immunoSEQ multiplex PCR, and the TCRdb table lists in-frame clones only, not all of them. The sample yields some 190,000 clones, about 80% seen once. The sample taken for sequencing was PBMCs or T cells enriched from blood (not recorded which). This chain joins TRBV2 and TRBJ2-3, with D possibly matching TRBD1 (5 bases). This sequence was found in a man between 60 and 75 years old who had been exposed to COVID-19. As DNA, the CDR3 is TGTGCCAGCAGCAGGGTAACGGGTGGCACAGATACGCAGTATTTT. Encoded protein: CASSRVTGGTDTQYF.